Shown below are 26 T cell receptor beta chains from a single sample sequenced in a study of blood T cell repertoires in COVID-19. Libraries were prepared by immunoSEQ multiplex PCR; TCRdb keeps only in-frame clonotypes and omits some of them. The sample yields fewer than 85,000 clones, about 83% seen once. The specimen was peripheral blood. The receptors derive from a woman in her sixties or seventies with acute or convalescent COVID-19.

V and J are TRBV7-9 and TRBJ2-5; 8 bases are a match to TRBD1. The CDR3 runs 12 residues. V was clipped by 5 bases and J by 9 bases; unmatched bases: 5. Germline V gives CDR1 SEHNR, CDR2 FQNEAQ (reference sequence). The CDR3 DNA sequence: TGTGCCAGCAGCAACAGGGGGTTGGCCCAGTACTTC. It codes for CASSNRGLAQYF.

The chain employs TRBV27 and TRBJ2-1; D may be TRBD2 (6 bases). The length of the CDR3 is 15 residues. Germline V CDR1 and CDR2: MNHEY, SMNVEV (reference sequence). V was trimmed by 0 bases and J by 0 bases, leaving 6 bases between them. CDR3 in DNA: TGTGCCAGCAGTTTATCCGGGAGCTCCTACAATGAGCAGTTCTTC. Amino acid sequence: CASSLSGSSYNEQFF.

The rearrangement uses TRBV22-1 and TRBJ1-6; the table calls TRBD1, which could not be checked here. TRBV22-1 is an annotated pseudogene. CDR3 length: 13 residues. CDR3 nucleotides: TGTCCTGGGAGCGCCAGGGGGGCACAACCCCTCCACTTT. Translating gives CPGSARGAQPLHF.

This clone showed up just a few times. This chain joins TRBV9 and TRBJ2-2; 8 positions agree with TRBD1. In germline, CDR1 is SGDLS, CDR2 YYNGEE. With V trimmed by 0 bases and J by 1 base, 2 bases remained unmatched. This CDR3 contains 16 residues. Here the CDR3 DNA reads TGTGCCAGCAGCGTAGCGACAGGGGAGAACACCGGGGAGCTGTTTTTT. Its translation is CASSVATGENTGELFF.

This rearrangement joins TRBV5-1 to TRBJ2-5; D gene uncertain. Looked up from germline, CDR1 is SGHRS and CDR2 is YFSETQ. The CDR3 contains 14 residues. V gave up 5 bases and J gave up 1 base, with 12 bases separating them. DNA for the CDR3: TGCGCCAGCAGATTTACAGATTTCCAAGAGACCCAGTACTTC. Amino acid sequence: CASRFTDFQETQYF.

The chain combines TRBV24-1 with TRBJ2-5; maybe TRBD1 (6 bases). V shed 2 bases and J shed 0 bases, with 9 bases lying between them. Looked up from germline, CDR1 is KGHDR and CDR2 is SFDVKD. The CDR3 is 15 residues long. The CDR3 DNA reads TGTGCCACCAGTGATTCAGGACAGAACCAAGAGACCCAGTACTTC. Protein: CATSDSGQNQETQYF.

V gene TRBV11-3 combines with J gene TRBJ2-5, with D unresolved. V was shortened by 6 bases and J by 7 bases, with 18 bases between the two germline ends. The CDR3 runs 14 residues. Germline CDR1 and CDR2: SGHNT and YENEEA. CDR3 amino acids: CASRKESLIGTQYF. DNA for the CDR3: TGTGCCAGCAGAAAGGAGTCTCTGATCGGGACCCAGTACTTC.

This chain joins TRBV4-2 and TRBJ1-5, with D possibly TRBD1 on 6 matching bases. The CDR3 totals 14 residues. The ends were cut back, 6 bases at V and 4 bases at J, with 13 bases in the middle. Germline lookup yields CDR1 LGHNA and CDR2 YNFKEQ. CDR3 sequence reads: CASSPTGANQPQHF. For the CDR3, the DNA is TGTGCCAGCAGTCCGACAGGCGCTAATCAGCCCCAGCATTTT.

V gene TRBV7-2 combines with J gene TRBJ1-2; D is undetermined. Germline CDR1 SGHTA, CDR2 FQGNSA. The CDR3 contains 15 residues. Trimming cost V 5 bases and J 9 bases, with 22 bases left between them. The CDR3 sequence: CASSPDSGRLPSYTF. The CDR3 region has the DNA TGTGCCAGCAGCCCAGATTCCGGCAGGTTACCGAGCTACACCTTC.

The chain employs TRBV7-2 and TRBJ2-1; 13 bases map to TRBD2. Germline CDR1 and CDR2: SGHTA and FQGNSA. This CDR3 is built from 15 residues. V shed 5 bases, J shed 8 bases, and the junction held 6 bases outside the gene matches. The CDR3 is CASSPGLAGVYEQFF. The CDR3 DNA sequence: TGTGCCAGCAGCCCCGGACTAGCGGGAGTTTATGAGCAGTTCTTC.

V usage is TRBV30 and J usage is TRBJ2-1, with 16 nucleotides matching TRBD2. CDR1 GTSNPN and CDR2 SVGIG come from the germline V gene (reference sequence). The CDR3 extends over 21 amino acids. After removal of 0 bases from V and 8 bases from J, the junction contained 19 bases not matched to a gene. CDR3 sequence: CAWSVPLWGLAGGLPIDEQFF. For the CDR3, the DNA is TGTGCCTGGAGTGTGCCACTCTGGGGACTAGCGGGAGGGCTCCCGATTGATGAGCAGTTCTTC.

The J gene is TRBJ2-3, the V gene TRBV5-6; 9 positions match TRBD1. The CDR3 runs 18 residues. The junction had 12 bases not matched to a gene; V was cut back by 3 bases and J by 1 base. The germline V gene has CDR1 SGHDT and CDR2 YYEEEE. CDR3 protein: CASSSFILRDRGTDTQYF. The CDR3, as DNA: TGTGCCAGCAGCTCTTTTATACTCCGGGACAGGGGCACAGATACGCAGTATTTT. Full variable domain (rest looked up from reference TRBV5-6 and TRBJ2-3): DAGVTQSPTHLIKTRGQQVTLRCSPKSGHDTVSWYQQALGQGPQFIFQYYEEEERQRGNFPDRFSGHQFPNYSSELNVNALLLGDSALYLCASSSFILRDRGTDTQYFGPGTRLTVL.

CDR3 in amino acids: CASSIRGGTASSGNTIYF. CDR3 coding DNA: TGTGCCAGTAGTATAAGGGGCGGGACGGCAAGCTCTGGAAACACCATATATTTT. V is TRBV19 and J is TRBJ1-3, with D tentatively TRBD1 (5 bases). The germline V and J ends were trimmed by 2 bases and 0 bases, with 17 bases remaining between them. CDR3 length equals 18 residues. Germline CDR1 and CDR2: LNHDA and SQIVND (reference sequence).

The chain joins TRBV10-1 to TRBJ1-5, with D uncertain. Germline lookup yields CDR1 WNHNN and CDR2 SYGVQD (reference sequence). Trimming removed 0 bases at V and 4 bases at J, with 10 bases between. The CDR3 contains 15 residues. In DNA, the CDR3 is TGCGCCAGCAGTGAGTCTCCGGGTACGAATCAGCCCCAGCATTTT. It encodes CASSESPGTNQPQHF.

The V gene is TRBV5-4, the J gene TRBJ1-2; weak D call: TRBD1 (5 bases). The CDR3 consists of 14 residues. Trimming removed 1 base from V and 3 bases from J, with 10 bases in between. Germline CDR1 SGHNT, CDR2 YYREEE (reference sequence). The CDR3, as DNA: TGTGCCAGCAGCTTGCAGGGAACGGACTATGGCTACACCTTC. It translates to CASSLQGTDYGYTF. Full variable domain (missing parts from reference TRBV5-4 and TRBJ1-2): ETGVTQSPTHLIKTRGQQVTLRCSSQSGHNTVSWYQQALGQGPQFIFQYYREEENGRGNFPPRFSGLQFPNYSSELNVNALELDDSALYLCASSLQGTDYGYTFGSGTRLTVV.

The chain recombines TRBV19 with TRBJ2-7; perhaps TRBD1 as D (5 bases). CDR1 is LNHDA, CDR2 SQIVND, per germline (reference sequence). The CDR3 totals 14 residues. With 2 bases removed from V and 7 bases from J, the gap between germline ends came to 15 bases. In DNA form, the CDR3 reads TGTGCCAGTAGTATACCTGGGGCGGCAGGGGAGCAGTACTTC. It encodes CASSIPGAAGEQYF.

The gene calls are TRBV13 and TRBJ2-3, with TRBD2 as a possible D gene (6 bases). Germline V lookup: CDR1 PRHDT, CDR2 FYEKMQ (reference sequence). This CDR3 is 17 amino acids long. Deletions cut 0 bases from V and 2 bases from J, with 15 bases between. Here the CDR3 DNA reads TGTGCCAGCAGCTTAGGCCTGGTGGCGGGGCTCACAGATACGCAGTATTTT. Translating it yields CASSLGLVAGLTDTQYF. Filled out from reference TRBV13 and TRBJ2-3, the complete variable domain reads AAGVIQSPRHLIKEKRETATLKCYPIPRHDTVYWYQQGPGQDPQFLISFYEKMQSDKGSIPDRFSAQQFSDYHSELNMSSLELGDSALYFCASSLGLVAGLTDTQYFGPGTRLTVL.

V usage is TRBV10-3 and J usage is TRBJ2-5, with 11 positions matching TRBD2. Germline V CDR1 and CDR2: ENHRY, SYGVKD. After removal of 5 bases from V and 5 bases from J, the junction contained 16 bases not matched to a gene. This CDR3 contains 18 residues. CDR3 sequence reads: CAISPSWSSGRSLETQYF. The CDR3 DNA reads as TGTGCCATCAGTCCCAGCTGGTCTAGCGGGAGGTCTTTGGAGACCCAGTACTTC.

V usage is TRBV19 and J usage is TRBJ2-7; TRBD1 matches at 10 bases. The CDR3 loop spans 14 amino acids. CDR1 is LNHDA, CDR2 SQIVND, per germline (reference sequence). V shed 8 bases, J shed 2 bases, and the junction held 6 bases outside the gene matches. The CDR3 sequence: CASRGTGAPYEQYF. The CDR3 DNA follows: TGTGCCAGTCGAGGGACAGGGGCCCCCTACGAGCAGTACTTC.

This chain uses TRBV6-2 or TRBV6-3 with TRBJ2-5; maybe TRBD2 (6 bases). Trimming shortened V by 5 bases and J by 1 base, and 8 bases separated the two germline ends. Germline CDR1 and CDR2: MNHEY and SVGEGT. The CDR3 covers 13 residues. In DNA, the CDR3 is TGTGCCAGCAGTGGGGACTTCCAAGAGACCCAGTACTTC. Translation gives CASSGDFQETQYF.

The J gene is TRBJ1-3, the V gene TRBV6-5; a possible D gene is TRBD1 (5 bases). The V gene lost 7 bases and the J gene lost 2 bases, with 9 bases spanning the gap. Per germline, CDR1 MNHEY and CDR2 SVGAGI. The CDR3 covers 13 residues. The CDR3 DNA is TGTGCCAGCATTCCGACAGCTGGAAACACCATATATTTT. It codes for CASIPTAGNTIYF.

This clone was observed a single time. The CDR3 nucleotides are TGTGCCATCAGAGAGCAACAGGGGGTGAACACTGAAGCTTTCTTT. It is translated as CAIREQQGVNTEAFF. The chain links TRBV10-3 to TRBJ1-1, with 8 bases lining up with TRBD1. The V gene's germline CDR1 is ENHRY and CDR2 SYGVKD. The CDR3 length is 15 residues. V lost 6 bases to trimming and J lost 0 bases; unmatched junction nucleotides: 6.

The chain links TRBV5-1 to TRBJ2-1, with 11 bases that match TRBD1. The CDR3 sequence is 16 residues long. CDR1 is SGHRS, CDR2 YFSETQ, per germline. With V trimmed by 1 base and J by 8 bases, 8 bases remained unmatched. The CDR3 nucleotides read TGCGCCAGCAGCTTGCCGTGGACAGGGGGCCAGGATGAGCAGTTCTTC. Amino acids: CASSLPWTGGQDEQFF. Supplemented by reference TRBV5-1 and TRBJ2-1, the full variable domain reads KAGVTQTPRYLIKTRGQQVTLSCSPISGHRSVSWYQQTPGQGLQFLFEYFSETQRNKGNFPGRFSGRQFSNSRSEMNVSTLELGDSALYLCASSLPWTGGQDEQFFGPGTRLTVL.

The chain recombines TRBV4-2 with TRBJ2-1; the match to TRBD2 covers 8 bases. Germline CDR1 reads LGHNA; CDR2 reads YNFKEQ. The trim removed 1 base at V and 1 base at J, leaving 12 bases unmatched. The CDR3 is made up of 19 amino acids. CDR3 loop: CASSQVLLGLAGSYNEQFF. CDR3 coding DNA: TGTGCCAGCAGCCAAGTTTTACTGGGGCTAGCGGGTTCCTACAATGAGCAGTTCTTC.

The V gene is TRBV11-2, the J gene TRBJ1-2; no definite D call. Germline loops: CDR1 SGHAT, CDR2 FQNNGV. Trimming took 1 base from V and 4 from J, leaving 10 bases between them. This CDR3 spans 14 amino acids. CDR3 sequence (DNA): TGTGCCAGCAGCTTAGGTAGAGGGAGCTATGGCTACACCTTC. This sequence encodes CASSLGRGSYGYTF.

The chain combines TRBV30 with TRBJ2-7, with 7 bases fitting TRBD1. The V gene end was trimmed by 3 bases and the J gene end by 13 bases; junction bases not matched to a gene: 9. CDR1 and CDR2 from the germline V gene are GTSNPN and SVGIG (reference sequence). This CDR3 has 11 residues. CDR3: CAWSEPGQRYF. The CDR3 DNA reads as TGTGCCTGGAGCGAACCGGGACAGAGATACTTC.